This TCR beta chain was captured by sequencing in a study of T cell repertoires in cytomegalovirus infection. On the study more broadly: In public TCR beta signatures, there were indications of both CMV infection and matching HLA type. Regarding the study as a whole: Cumulated frequencies of public TCR beta families served to identify carriers of CMV plus the relevant HLA. In two of eight donors, the top clonotype was HLA-C-restricted CMV-specific.

For this clonotype: What it binds is unknown.

A single record per CDR3 protein comes from TCRdb applying MiXCR to the reads. Here the sample spans about 69,000 distinct CDR3 sequences, about 26% being singletons. The sample was CD8+ T cells from cultured PBMCs, taken from culture after CMV antigen stimulation. The sequence derives from a human donor in good health (CMV status not recorded). Some clones in this sample may be carry-over from other donors' samples.

The CDR3 region has the DNA TGTGCCAGCAGCCCATCAGGGTTTGGGGCCCATTCACCCCTCCACTTT. This encodes CASSPSGFGAHSPLHF. The V call is TRBV9, the J call TRBJ1-6, with a tentative D call TRBD1 (5 bases). The CDR3 totals 16 residues. The germline CDR1 and CDR2 sequences are SGDLS and YYNGEE. Trimming cost V 4 bases and J 8 bases, with 19 bases left between them. Complete variable domain (other parts from reference TRBV9 and TRBJ1-6): DSGVTQTPKHLITATGQRVTLRCSPRSGDLSVYWYQQSLDQGLQFLIQYYNGEERAKGNILERFSAQQFPDLHSELNLSSLELGDSALYFCASSPSGFGAHSPLHFGNGTRLTVT.